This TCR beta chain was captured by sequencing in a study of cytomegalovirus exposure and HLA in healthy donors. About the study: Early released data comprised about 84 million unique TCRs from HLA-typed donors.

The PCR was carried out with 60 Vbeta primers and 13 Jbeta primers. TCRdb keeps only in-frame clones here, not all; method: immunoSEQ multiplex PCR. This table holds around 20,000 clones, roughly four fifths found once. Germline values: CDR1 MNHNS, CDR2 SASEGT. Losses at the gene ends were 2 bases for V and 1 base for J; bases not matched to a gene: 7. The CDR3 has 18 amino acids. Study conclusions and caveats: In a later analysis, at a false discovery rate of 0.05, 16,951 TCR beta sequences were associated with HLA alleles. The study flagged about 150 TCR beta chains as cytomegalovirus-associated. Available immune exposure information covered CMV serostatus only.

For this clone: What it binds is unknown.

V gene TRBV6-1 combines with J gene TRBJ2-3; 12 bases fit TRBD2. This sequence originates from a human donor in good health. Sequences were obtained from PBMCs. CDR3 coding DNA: TGTGCCAGCAGTGAATCCCTAGCGGGAGGGGAGGGCACAGATACGCAGTATTTT. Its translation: CASSESLAGGEGTDTQYF.